Shown below are 17 T cell receptor beta chains from a single sample sequenced in a study of blood T cell repertoires in COVID-19. TCRdb keeps only in-frame clones here, not all; method: immunoSEQ multiplex PCR. The repertoire consists of 100,000 or so clones, with about 90% occurring once and the leading ten covering just under 20%. The sequenced sample consisted of peripheral blood. These receptors were obtained from a human donor in a cohort sampled during active COVID-19.

In its sample, this clone was seen once. The V call is TRBV10-1, the J call TRBJ2-1; possibly TRBD2 for D (6 bases). The CDR3 runs 16 residues. Germline V gene data show CDR1 as WNHNN and CDR2 as SYGVQD (reference sequence). V gave up 3 bases and J gave up 7 bases, with 19 bases separating them. CDR3 in DNA: TGCGCCAGCAGTGATTCTGTGGGCCCGGGGGAGAATGAGCAGTTCTTC. Protein: CASSDSVGPGENEQFF.

The rearrangement uses TRBV12-3 or TRBV12-4 and TRBJ2-7; the D is unclear. The V end was cut by 3 bases, the J end by 3 bases, with 6 bases between. CDR3 length: 12 amino acids. CDR3 sequence (DNA): TGTGCCAGCAGTTTGTACAGCTACGAGCAGTACTTC. It translates to CASSLYSYEQYF.

The V call is TRBV9, the J call TRBJ1-2, with 8 positions matching TRBD1. Germline V CDR1 and CDR2: SGDLS, YYNGEE. The trim removed 0 bases at V and 4 bases at J, leaving 5 bases unmatched. This CDR3 is built from 15 residues. The CDR3 is CASSVEDRGLYGYTF. CDR3 bases: TGTGCCAGCAGCGTAGAAGACAGGGGCCTCTATGGCTACACCTTC.

This sequence joins TRBV28 and TRBJ2-1, with a tentative D call TRBD2 (5 bases). Germline loops: CDR1 MDHEN, CDR2 SYDVKM. This CDR3 contains 16 residues. Deletions cut 5 bases from V and 0 bases from J, with 14 bases between. CDR3 residues: CASSPLSGSSYNEQFF. CDR3 nucleotide sequence: TGTGCCAGCAGTCCCCTCTCGGGAAGCTCCTACAATGAGCAGTTCTTC.

The V call is TRBV28, the J call TRBJ2-1; the match to TRBD1 covers 12 bases. Per germline, CDR1 MDHEN and CDR2 SYDVKM. The V gene end was trimmed by 8 bases and the J gene end by 8 bases; junction bases not matched to a gene: 13. CDR3 length: 16 amino acids. Written as DNA, the CDR3 is TGTGCCAGCCGACCGTGGGACAGGGGGCAGGGGGATGAGCAGTTCTTC. This encodes CASRPWDRGQGDEQFF.

The chain is built from TRBV5-1 and TRBJ2-2, with a tentative D call TRBD1 (6 bases). There are 14 residues in the CDR3. Germline CDR1 is SGHRS and CDR2 is YFSETQ. Trimming left V 4 bases short and J 5 bases short, with 12 bases between. The CDR3 DNA reads as TGCGCCAGCAGCATTATTACAGGGACCGGGGAGCTGTTTTTT. Translated, it gives CASSIITGTGELFF.

The chain joins TRBV29-1 to TRBJ1-1; 7 nucleotides agree with TRBD1. Germline CDR1 SQVTM, CDR2 ANQGSEA. The CDR3 spans 17 residues. V shed 8 bases, J shed 1 base, and the junction held 19 bases outside the gene matches. CDR3 nucleotide sequence: TGCAGCACGCAGGGGGTGGAAACTAACCACTGGAACACTGAAGCTTTCTTT. The encoded protein is CSTQGVETNHWNTEAFF.

The V call is TRBV24-1, the J call TRBJ1-2; D is unresolved. The CDR3 runs 14 residues. Germline CDR1 KGHDR, CDR2 SFDVKD. Trimming cost V 4 bases and J 8 bases, with 16 bases left between them. The CDR3 coding sequence is TGTGCCACCAGTGACCCGACATCGGAAGACGGCTACACCTTC. This sequence encodes CATSDPTSEDGYTF.

This chain connects TRBV7-2 to TRBJ2-2, with D perhaps matching TRBD1 (5 bases). The V end lost 5 bases, the J end lost 0 bases, and 7 bases lay between the germline ends. CDR1 and CDR2 (germline): SGHTA, FQGNSA. The CDR3 contains 14 residues. The CDR3 reads CASSQDTNTGELFF. The CDR3 DNA reads as TGTGCCAGCAGCCAGGACACGAACACCGGGGAGCTGTTTTTT.

The chain has TRBV4-2 and TRBJ2-7; 9 nucleotides line up with TRBD1. CDR3 length equals 17 residues. CDR1 and CDR2 from the germline V gene are LGHNA and YNFKEQ. V was clipped by 2 bases and J by 2 bases; unmatched bases: 10. Here the CDR3 DNA reads TGTGCCAGCAGCCAATTAGGTACAGGGGGCGATACCTACGAGCAGTACTTC. Translation gives CASSQLGTGGDTYEQYF.

The chain uses TRBV28 and TRBJ2-7; 13 bases fit TRBD2. The CDR3 contains 17 residues. Trimming at V came to 0 bases and at J to 6 bases, leaving 8 bases not matched to a gene. Looked up from germline, CDR1 is MDHEN and CDR2 is SYDVKM. The CDR3 DNA sequence: TGTGCCAGCAGTTTATGGAGACTAGCGGGAGGCCCGGGCGAGCAGTACTTC. This codes for CASSLWRLAGGPGEQYF. The whole variable domain, remainder taken from reference TRBV28 and TRBJ2-7, is DVKVTQSSRYLVKRTGEKVFLECVQDMDHENMFWYRQDPGLGLRLIYFSYDVKMKEKGDIPEGYSVSREKKERFSLILESASTNQTSMYLCASSLWRLAGGPGEQYFGPGTRLTVT.

This clone showed up just once. V and J are TRBV7-9 and TRBJ2-1, with TRBD2 matching over 7 bases. The CDR3 is 18 residues long. Per germline, CDR1 SEHNR and CDR2 FQNEAQ (reference sequence). V gave up 1 base and J gave up 5 bases; unmatched junction bases: 14. CDR3 residues: CASSLVGVAGVFDNEQFF. The CDR3 region has the DNA TGTGCCAGCAGCTTAGTTGGGGTGGCGGGAGTTTTTGACAATGAGCAGTTCTTC.

This chain uses TRBV5-6 with TRBJ1-4, with D perhaps matching TRBD1 (6 bases). Trimming took off 4 bases at V and 7 bases at J, with 17 bases between the two ends. The CDR3 loop spans 15 amino acids. Germline V gene data show CDR1 as SGHDT and CDR2 as YYEEEE. The CDR3, as DNA: TGTGCCAGCAGCCCCACCGTGGGGGCGCGTGAAAAACTGTTTTTT. Translating gives CASSPTVGAREKLFF.

The V call is TRBV7-9, the J call TRBJ2-5; 7 bases fit TRBD2. CDR3 length equals 18 residues. J lost 6 bases, V lost 1 base, and 17 bases had no gene match. CDR1 and CDR2 (germline): SEHNR, FQNEAQ (reference sequence). CDR3 residues: CASSLEEKVWTRIKTQYF. The DNA for the CDR3 is TGTGCCAGCAGCTTAGAAGAGAAAGTGTGGACTAGGATCAAGACCCAGTACTTC.

The V call is TRBV15, the J call TRBJ1-5; weak D call: TRBD1 (5 bases). V was cut by 1 base and J by 7 bases, with 11 bases left in between. The V gene's germline CDR1 is LNHNV and CDR2 YYDKDF (reference sequence). The CDR3 contains 14 residues. For the CDR3, the DNA is TGTGCCACCAGCAGAGCGGGGGTGGGCCAGCCCCAGCATTTT. Translated: CATSRAGVGQPQHF.

The table lists this clone with a few counts. The chain recombines TRBV3-1 (or the pseudogene TRBV3-2) with TRBJ2-7; the match to TRBD2 covers 8 bases. The V gene's germline CDR1 is LGHDT and CDR2 YNNKEL (reference sequence). J was trimmed by 0 bases and V by 0 bases; bases with no gene match: 4. The CDR3 is 16 residues long. The chain's CDR3 is CASSQEPSGSSYEQYF. In DNA, the CDR3 is TGTGCCAGCAGCCAAGAACCCAGCGGGAGCTCCTACGAGCAGTACTTC.

The chain joins TRBV6-6 to TRBJ1-5; the match to TRBD1 covers 8 bases. CDR1 and CDR2 (germline): MNHNY, SVGAGI (reference sequence). With 4 bases clipped from V and 9 bases from J, the junction kept 11 bases outside the gene matches. The CDR3 has 15 amino acids. The DNA of the CDR3 is TGTGCCAGCAGTTCCGACGACAGGGGAAATGGGCCCCAGCATTTT. Its protein product is CASSSDDRGNGPQHF.